This T cell receptor beta chain is drawn from a study of monozygotic twins with cystic fibrosis. Sequencing used immunoSEQ multiplex PCR; TCRdb keeps in-frame clones, though not all of them. Of 20,000 to 25,000 clones listed, roughly 97% are singletons. V was cut by 2 bases and J by 7 bases, with 14 bases left in between. This CDR3 is built from 15 residues. This receptor was identified in a girl between 5 and 17 years old with cystic fibrosis. The rearrangement joins TRBV23-1 to TRBJ1-4, with TRBD1 as a possible D gene (6 bases). TRBV23-1 is an ORF for which the function is uncertain. Sequencing input: blood. The CDR3 nucleotides read TGCGCCAGCAGTCAAGGGGGGGGGCGTTGTGAAAAACTGTTTTTT. Translation gives CASSQGGGRCEKLFF.